This T cell receptor beta chain was observed in a study of siplizumab effects on memory and regulatory T cells. Germline CDR1 is SGHRS and CDR2 is YFSETQ. J was trimmed by 4 bases and V by 0 bases; bases with no gene match: 3. CDR3 size: 14 residues. Per sample, 100,000 or so TCR templates underwent assay. Only in-frame clones appear in the TCRdb table, and some are missing; sequencing was by immunoSEQ multiplex PCR. The table shows 92,000 or so clones, with 85% to 90% occurring only once. The receptor's source is a human donor in good health. The sequencing input was CD4+ T cells sorted from blood. The chain recombines TRBV5-1 with TRBJ2-5; 7 nucleotides align to TRBD2. CDR3 protein: CASSLGGLGETQYF. The CDR3 nucleotides are TGCGCCAGCAGCTTGGGAGGACTAGGAGAGACCCAGTACTTC.